This T cell receptor beta chain was profiled in a study of cytomegalovirus exposure and HLA in healthy donors. Amplification used 60 Vbeta primers and 13 Jbeta primers. TCRdb's table, derived via immunoSEQ multiplex PCR, lists solely in-frame clones and lacks some. This table has 150,000 to 200,000 clones, approximately 83% appearing once. The receptor's source is a man aged 18 to 29 in good health and CMV-seropositive. Sequences were obtained from PBMCs.

The CDR3 bases are TGCACCGCAAGGGGGGGGCTCACTGAAGCTTTCTTT. Protein sequence: CTARGGLTEAFF. The rearrangement joins TRBV29-1 to TRBJ1-1; D is possibly TRBD1 (6 bases). Germline V CDR1 and CDR2: SQVTM, ANQGSEA. There are 12 residues in the CDR3.